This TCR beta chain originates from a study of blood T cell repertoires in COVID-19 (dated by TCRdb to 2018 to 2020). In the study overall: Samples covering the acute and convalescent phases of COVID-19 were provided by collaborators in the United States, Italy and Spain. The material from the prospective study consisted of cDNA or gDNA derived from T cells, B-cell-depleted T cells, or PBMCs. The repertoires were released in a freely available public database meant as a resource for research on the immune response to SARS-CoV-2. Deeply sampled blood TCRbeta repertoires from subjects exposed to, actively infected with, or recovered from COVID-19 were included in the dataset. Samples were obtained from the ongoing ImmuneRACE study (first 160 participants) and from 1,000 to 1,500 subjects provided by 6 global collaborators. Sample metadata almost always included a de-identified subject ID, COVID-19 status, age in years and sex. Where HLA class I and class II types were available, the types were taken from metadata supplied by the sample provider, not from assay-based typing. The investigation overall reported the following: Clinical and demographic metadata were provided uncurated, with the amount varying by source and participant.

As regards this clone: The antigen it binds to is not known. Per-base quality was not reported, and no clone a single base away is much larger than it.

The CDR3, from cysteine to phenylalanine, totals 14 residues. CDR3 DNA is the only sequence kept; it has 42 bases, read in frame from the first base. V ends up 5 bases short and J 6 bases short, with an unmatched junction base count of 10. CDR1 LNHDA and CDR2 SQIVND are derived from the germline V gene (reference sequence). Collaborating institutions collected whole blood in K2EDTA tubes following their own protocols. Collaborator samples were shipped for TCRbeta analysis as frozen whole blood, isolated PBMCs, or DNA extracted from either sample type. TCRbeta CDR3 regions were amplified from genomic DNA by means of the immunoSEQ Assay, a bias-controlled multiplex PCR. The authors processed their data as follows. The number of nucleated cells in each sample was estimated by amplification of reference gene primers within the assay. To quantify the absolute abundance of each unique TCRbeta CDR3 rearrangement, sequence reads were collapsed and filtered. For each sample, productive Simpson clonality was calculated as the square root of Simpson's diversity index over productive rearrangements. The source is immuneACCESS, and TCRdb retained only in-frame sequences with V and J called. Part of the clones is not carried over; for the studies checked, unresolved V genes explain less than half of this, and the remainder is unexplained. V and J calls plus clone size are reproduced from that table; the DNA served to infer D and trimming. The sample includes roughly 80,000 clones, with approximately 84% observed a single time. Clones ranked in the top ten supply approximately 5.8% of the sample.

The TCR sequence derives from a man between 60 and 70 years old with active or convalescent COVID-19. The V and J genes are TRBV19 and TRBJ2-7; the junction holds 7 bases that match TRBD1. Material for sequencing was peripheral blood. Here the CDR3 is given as CASSPSTGFGEQYF. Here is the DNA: TGTGCCAGTAGTCCCTCGACAGGGTTCGGCGAGCAGTACTTC.